The 22 T cell receptor beta chains reported below all come from one sample, sequenced in a study of molecular identifiers for immune sequencing clone quantification. One entry per CDR3 protein, called by TCRdb with MiXCR from the PCR reads. Of more than 300,000 distinct CDR3 sequences in the sample, 20% to 25% were seen once. Sequencing was performed on naive CD8+ T cells from blood, with Jurkat cell RNA spiked in. Noted subset: FACS-sorted CD8+CD4-CCR7+CD45RA+ naive T cells. These receptors came from a human donor in good health. Some libraries in this study had Jurkat cell RNA spiked in.

In its sample, this clonotype was seen many times. In this CDR3 the conserved last residue, phenylalanine or tryptophan, is missing, so a read error is likely. The chain uses TRBV27 and TRBJ1-1, with D uncertain. Trimming left V 5 bases short and J 0 bases short, with 7 bases between. Germline V gene lookup returns CDR1 MNHEY and CDR2 SMNVEV (reference sequence). The CDR3 loop spans 13 amino acids. The CDR3 spells CASSLTLNTEAFL. As DNA, the CDR3 is TGTGCCAGCAGTCTGACCCTGAACACTGAAGCTTTCTTA.

In this sample, this clonotype turned up a few times. The chain has TRBV20-1 and TRBJ2-7; D is uncertain. The V end lost 4 bases, the J end lost 2 bases, and 18 bases lay between the germline ends. This CDR3 contains 15 residues. CDR1 and CDR2 (germline): DFQATT, SNEGSKA (reference sequence). The CDR3 spells CSAIRRAVRAYEQYF. The DNA of the CDR3 is TGCAGTGCTATACGTAGGGCCGTTAGAGCCTACGAGCAGTACTTC.

In regard to this clonotype: A much larger clone lies one base from this, so it may be a read error. This chain connects TRBV12-3 or TRBV12-4 to TRBJ1-2, with a possible D match to TRBD1 (5 bases). The ends were cut back, 3 bases at V and 1 base at J, with 15 bases in the middle. This CDR3 contains 16 residues. The CDR3, as DNA: TGTGCCAGCAGTTTGGTAGAGGGGAGCAGTAACTATGGCTACACCTTC. As protein: CASSLVEGSSNYGYTF.

This clonotype was seen many times. This chain links TRBV13 with TRBJ2-1; D not certain. This CDR3 comprises 14 residues. The V end lost 5 bases, the J end lost 8 bases, and 16 bases lay between the germline ends. Germline CDR1 is PRHDT and CDR2 is FYEKMQ (reference sequence). CDR3 amino acids: CASSPPLGNYEQFF. CDR3 DNA sequence: TGTGCCAGCAGCCCTCCTCTAGGCAACTATGAGCAGTTCTTC.

There are a few counts of this clonotype. The chain links TRBV12-3 or TRBV12-4 to TRBJ2-1; TRBD2 agrees at 9 bases. The CDR3 has 15 residues. Unmatched junction bases numbered 8, after V lost 6 bases and J lost 5 bases. The CDR3 DNA reads TGTGCCAGCAGCCCGCGACTAGCGGATAACAATGAGCAGTTCTTC. Translating it yields CASSPRLADNNEQFF.

This clonotype showed up many times. The rearrangement uses TRBV6-6 and TRBJ2-3; 8 nucleotides line up with TRBD2. The junction had 8 bases not matched to a gene; V was cut back by 7 bases and J by 5 bases. CDR3 length: 14 residues. Germline CDR1 and CDR2: MNHNY and SVGAGI (reference sequence). The CDR3 nucleotides are TGTGCCAGCACCCGGGGGGGCCCAAGAGATACGCAGTATTTT. Its translation: CASTRGGPRDTQYF.

This clonotype was seen a single time. The V and J genes are TRBV9 and TRBJ2-2, with TRBD2 as a possible D gene (6 bases). The CDR3 spans 16 residues. The germline CDR1 and CDR2 sequences are SGDLS and YYNGEE. With 0 bases removed from V and 0 bases from J, the gap between germline ends came to 9 bases. The CDR3 loop is CASSVEREANTGELFF. The CDR3 nucleotides are TGTGCCAGCAGCGTAGAGAGGGAGGCGAACACCGGGGAGCTGTTTTTT.

This clonotype was picked up many times. V is TRBV2 and J is TRBJ1-1; a possible D gene is TRBD1 (6 bases). Germline V CDR1 and CDR2: SNHLY, FYNNEI. The CDR3 extends over 13 amino acids. The V and J ends lost 10 bases and 2 bases respectively, with 14 bases between them. CDR3 nucleotides: TGTGCCAATCCCGAACAGGGAAACACTGAAGCTTTCTTT. Translated: CANPEQGNTEAFF.

This clonotype was counted many times. V usage is TRBV5-1 and J usage is TRBJ1-1, with D uncertain. The V and J ends lost 0 bases and 6 bases respectively, with 12 bases between them. CDR3 length: 14 amino acids. Germline V CDR1 and CDR2: SGHRS, YFSETQ. CDR3 nucleotides: TGCGCCAGCAGCTTGGTAACGGTCGGGGCTGAAGCTTTCTTT. Translated, it gives CASSLVTVGAEAFF.

The chain combines TRBV7-2 with TRBJ1-1, with D perhaps matching TRBD1 (5 bases). This CDR3 is built from 14 residues. Germline loops: CDR1 SGHTA, CDR2 FQGNSA. Trimming shortened V by 5 bases and J by 3 bases, and 13 bases separated the two germline ends. The CDR3 bases are TGTGCCAGCAGCCCGTTGACAGCCTACACTGAAGCTTTCTTT. Translated: CASSPLTAYTEAFF.

This clonotype came up many times. The chain is built from TRBV5-4 and TRBJ1-1, with no clear D. The CDR3 is made up of 16 amino acids. The germline V gene has CDR1 SGHNT and CDR2 YYREEE (reference sequence). Trimming left V 0 bases short and J 0 bases short, with 12 bases between. Here the CDR3 reads CASSLANVQMNTEAFF. CDR3 sequence (DNA): TGTGCCAGCAGCTTGGCGAACGTCCAGATGAACACTGAAGCTTTCTTT.

Concerning this clonotype: This may be a read error, as it is one base from a much larger clone. The chain joins TRBV6-1 to TRBJ2-7; D tentatively fits TRBD1 or TRBD2 (5 bases each). Trimming removed 7 bases at V and 4 bases at J, with 11 bases between. The germline CDR1 and CDR2 sequences are MNHNS and SASEGT. CDR3 length: 12 amino acids. In DNA form, the CDR3 reads TGTGCCAGCAAGGGACGGGGATACGAGCAGTACTTC. This sequence encodes CASKGRGYEQYF.

This clonotype was seen ten or more times. This rearrangement joins TRBV4-1 to TRBJ1-5; 8 positions agree with TRBD1. This CDR3 has 16 residues. The ends lost 0 bases at V and 5 bases at J; junction bases unmatched: 6. Germline-derived CDR1 and CDR2 are MGHRA and YSYEKL. CDR3 DNA: TGCGCCAGCAGCCAAGATCCGGGACAGGTAGATCAGCCCCAGCATTTT. Translation gives CASSQDPGQVDQPQHF.

As to this clonotype: It may be a read error: a sequence one base away is much more abundant. CDR3 in DNA: TGTGCCAGCAGCTTGGGTCGGGCGAGCACTGAAGCTTTCTTT. Translation: CASSLGRASTEAFF. This chain links TRBV13 with TRBJ1-1; no definite D call. Looked up from germline, CDR1 is PRHDT and CDR2 is FYEKMQ (reference sequence). The V gene lost 3 bases and the J gene lost 4 bases, with 12 bases spanning the gap. The CDR3 is 14 amino acids.

This clonotype was found many times. The V gene is TRBV28, the J gene TRBJ2-5, with D maybe TRBD2 (6 bases). The V gene lost 6 bases and the J gene lost 2 bases, with 10 bases spanning the gap. CDR1 and CDR2 from the germline V gene are MDHEN and SYDVKM. The CDR3 contains 13 residues. The CDR3 DNA is TGTGCCAGCAGACTAGCCCTTCAAGAGACCCAGTACTTC. As protein: CASRLALQETQYF.

On this clonotype itself: A much larger clone differs by one base, so this may be a read error. V and J are TRBV5-1 and TRBJ1-2; D is unresolved. The CDR3 spans 15 residues. Trimming left V 4 bases short and J 7 bases short, with 20 bases between. Germline-derived CDR1 and CDR2 are SGHRS and YFSETQ. CDR3 loop: CASSPTSRRPVGYTF. DNA of the CDR3: TGCGCCAGCAGCCCTACTTCGAGGCGGCCTGTTGGCTACACCTTC.

DNA for the CDR3: TGCAGTGTCGCTAAGGGGTTGGGGGAGCAGTACTTC. Its translation: CSVAKGLGEQYF. The rearrangement uses TRBV20-1 and TRBJ2-7; weak D call: TRBD1 (5 bases). The CDR3 extends over 12 amino acids. V was clipped by 7 bases and J by 7 bases, with 17 bases between them. Per the germline V gene, CDR1 is DFQATT and CDR2 is SNEGSKA (reference sequence).

This clonotype was observed a few times. The chain links TRBV9 to TRBJ2-3, with D unclear. This CDR3 is built from 16 residues. CDR1 is SGDLS and CDR2 is YYNGEE in the germline V gene. V lost 0 bases, J lost 0 bases, and 11 bases lay in between. CDR3 region: CASSVEPSLSTDTQYF. CDR3 in DNA: TGTGCCAGCAGCGTAGAGCCTAGTCTAAGCACAGATACGCAGTATTTT.

The table lists this clonotype with many counts. The chain recombines TRBV19 with TRBJ2-7; 9 nucleotides match TRBD1. After removal of 5 bases from V and 6 bases from J, the junction contained 8 bases not matched to a gene. The CDR3 consists of 14 residues. Germline loops: CDR1 LNHDA, CDR2 SQIVND (reference sequence). CDR3 in DNA: TGTGCCAGTAGTGCTGGGACAGGGTTCATCGAGCAGTACTTC. Amino acids: CASSAGTGFIEQYF.

This clonotype was seen at least ten times. This chain joins TRBV7-2 and TRBJ2-3; 11 nucleotides align to TRBD2. This CDR3 is 18 amino acids long. V lost 5 bases to trimming and J lost 2 bases; unmatched junction nucleotides: 12. Per germline, CDR1 SGHTA and CDR2 FQGNSA. CDR3: CASSGSGGARPPTDTQYF. The CDR3 nucleotides read TGTGCCAGCAGCGGTAGCGGGGGGGCTAGACCCCCCACAGATACGCAGTATTTT.

Note on this clonotype: This may stem from a read error, because a much larger clone lies one nucleotide away. V and J are TRBV9 and TRBJ2-3, with a tentative D call TRBD2 (6 bases). Per the germline V gene, CDR1 is SGDLS and CDR2 is YYNGEE. The V end lost 3 bases, the J end lost 5 bases, and 19 bases lay between the germline ends. There are 16 residues in the CDR3. The CDR3 spells CASSASPGLRIDTQYF. CDR3 DNA: TGTGCCAGCAGCGCAAGCCCGGGACTGCGCATAGATACGCAGTATTTT.

This clonotype was counted at least ten times. The chain uses TRBV7-9 and TRBJ1-1, with D possibly TRBD1 on 5 matching bases. Deletions cut 5 bases from V and 4 bases from J, with 14 bases between. The CDR3 loop spans 14 amino acids. The germline CDR1 and CDR2 sequences are SEHNR and FQNEAQ (reference sequence). CDR3 sequence (DNA): TGTGCCAGCAGCCCACCAGGGCCCCTCACTGAAGCTTTCTTT. It translates to CASSPPGPLTEAFF.